This T cell receptor beta chain came from a study of shared clonotypes between healthy human individuals (dated by TCRdb to about 2020). For context, the study as a whole: A few men and two women, aged 18 to 49 years, made up the cohort. For each donor, three plates each were used for CD4 naive and CD4 memory, two plates were used for CD8 naive, and one plate was used for CD8 memory. To estimate repertoire size and how much clonotype sharing occurs between individuals, the study deeply sequenced the blood TCR repertoires of roughly 5 healthy adults. Different laboratories and diverse techniques were used to prepare libraries and sequence TCR repertoires, to increase sequencing depth and limit assay-specific biases. Per donor, leukapheresis produced somewhere between about 0.9 and 9.5 billion PBMCs. The paper's findings and limits, for the study overall: Sampling was restricted to blood, and TCR repertoires in tissue are likely to differ from TCR repertoires in blood. Even with the large sequencing depth, rarefaction of the sorted-subset datasets indicated that sequencing was incomplete. Clonotypes shared by all four sorted-subset donors showed higher generation probabilities than non-shared clonotypes. Naive subsets generally had larger estimated clonotype richness than memory subsets did. Because the study included only a small number of donors, the genetic and exposure-history diversity represented was limited. Pairwise subsampling led to the expectation that sequencing depth would affect the degree of clonotype sharing among donors. When a few donors were compared, the shared fraction of clonotypes was 5% to 6.5% for naive CD4, about 4% for naive CD8, 2% to 2.5% for memory CD4, and 0.3% to 0.5% for memory CD8.

TCR CDR3 regions were amplified from genomic DNA by multiplex PCR using the deep immunoSEQ assay. Extracted genomic DNA from each cell subset was distributed evenly across all wells of several immunoSEQ 96-well plates, and each plate was treated as a replicate. For sorted subsets, 200 to 250 ng of genomic DNA, equivalent to 30,000 or so T cell genomes, went into each replicate PCR. Purified libraries were quantified with a Qubit 3.0 fluorometer, sized on a Bioanalyzer 2100, and re-quantified with the KAPA Library Quantification kit. Each immunoSEQ 96-well plate was sequenced on its own single-read 150-cycle Illumina NextSeq 550 flow cell. Per the original workflow: The immunoSEQ output contained only junctional sequences without quality scores, so filtering could not match that applied to full-length reads. To assign V/J genes and CDR3, sequences were annotated using PyIR, a Python wrapper for IgBLAST v1.9, with IMGT germline references. Reads were filtered out if the reads had weak V/J assignments (E-value above 1e-6), no CDR3, stop codons, out-of-frame junctions, or ambiguous translated residues. V3J clonotypes were defined as sequences sharing an identical inferred V gene, J gene, and CDR3 amino acid sequence. To compute the percentage overlap between repertoires, the number of shared unique clonotypes was divided by the size of the smaller repertoire. RTK rarefaction, the Chao1 estimator, and Recon v2.1 estimates of unobserved clonotypes were used to assess repertoire richness. For all TCRbeta clonotypes obtained by the gDNA method from a handful of donors, generation probabilities were computed with OLGA. Sourced from immuneACCESS, this table was stored by TCRdb with only in-frame sequences that have V and J called. A share of the clones is absent; for the studies checked, an unresolved V gene accounts for under half, and the remainder has no known explanation. V, J and clone size are those of that table, while D and trimming were read from the DNA. For this sample the table gives about 2.4 million clones, of which 93% were detected only once. The top ten clones comprise approximately 0.36% of the sample.

The donors were healthy, HIV-negative adults who had no recently reported acute infections or vaccinations. Every donor was a Caucasian adult residing in Nashville, Tennessee, USA. CD4+ T cells were enriched through magnetic negative selection, after which naive cells were positively selected on CD45RA and the remaining negative fraction served as the memory subset. After blood collection by leukapheresis, PBMCs were isolated using Ficoll-Histopaque density gradient centrifugation and then cryopreserved in the vapor phase of liquid nitrogen. Purity and quantity of every magnetically sorted T cell population were checked by analytical flow cytometry. Each sorted fraction had its genomic DNA isolated and then quantified by UV absorbance on a Nanodrop 2000c. Points on this clone: The clone's antigen remains unknown. Per-nucleotide qualities are absent, and no much larger clonotype sits a single base away.

The sample consisted of naive CD4+ T cells from PBMCs. The label giving this sample's cell subset or site can be read as: CD45RA+ positively selected. This sequence was found in a man younger than 30 in good health. Some clones in this sample may be carry-over from other donors' samples.

The CDR3 reads CASSRPGEKLFF. The sequence in DNA is TGTGCCAGCAGTCGGCCGGGAGAAAAACTGTTTTTT. The V gene is TRBV27 and the J gene is TRBJ1-4, with the D gene call left open. Between the V and J ends, shortened by 5 bases and 8 bases respectively, the junction contains 9 bases. The CDR1 and CDR2 encoded by the germline V gene (reference sequence) are MNHEY and SMNVEV. There are 12 amino acids in the CDR3, from cysteine to phenylalanine inclusive. The kept DNA is CDR3 alone, 36 bases in frame from the first base.